This T cell receptor (beta chain) was identified during a study of blood T cell repertoires in COVID-19. Sequencing used immunoSEQ multiplex PCR; TCRdb keeps in-frame clones, though not all of them. The sample includes about 21,000 clones, approximately 90% of them seen just once. Source material: peripheral blood. The origin of this receptor is a human donor with active COVID-19. The donor label of this sample is uncertain.

The CDR3 protein is CASSQDRITRGYTF. Here the CDR3 DNA reads TGTGCCAGCAGCCAAGACCGTATTACGAGAGGCTACACCTTC. The chain joins TRBV3-1 (or the pseudogene TRBV3-2) to TRBJ1-2; D is ambiguous. This CDR3 is built from 14 residues. Germline V CDR1 and CDR2: LGHDT, YNNKEL (reference sequence). The V gene lost 0 bases and the J gene lost 8 bases, with 13 bases spanning the gap.